These 14 T cell receptor beta chains came from one sample sequenced in a study of blood T cells in healthy people across ages. A second PCR, run for about 7 to 12 cycles, used a sample-barcoded 5' primer plus a J-beta primer mix. TCRdb recomputed calls from the 5' RACE reads with MiXCR, one row per CDR3 protein. The sample shows around 940,000 distinct CDR3 sequences, 51% of them seen only once. The sequenced sample consisted of blood. All receptors come from a woman aged 60 to 75 in good health.

The rearrangement uses TRBV27 and TRBJ1-1; the match to TRBD1 covers 8 bases. The CDR3 is 15 residues long. With 2 bases clipped from V and 4 bases from J, the junction kept 6 bases outside the gene matches. The germline gives CDR1 MNHEY, CDR2 SMNVEV (reference sequence). CDR3 sequence reads: CASSLKATGGTEAFF. CDR3 coding DNA: TGTGCCAGCAGTTTAAAAGCCACAGGGGGCACTGAAGCTTTCTTT.

This clonotype was seen more than once but under ten times. CDR3 nucleotide sequence: TGCGCCAGCAGCCAAGATCCGGGGGACTACGAGCAGTACTTC. Its protein product is CASSQDPGDYEQYF. V and J are TRBV4-3 and TRBJ2-7, with D perhaps TRBD2 (6 bases). CDR3 size: 14 residues. The germline V and J ends were trimmed by 0 bases and 3 bases, with 9 bases remaining between them. Germline V gene lookup returns CDR1 LGHNA and CDR2 YSLEER.

This clonotype has just a few counts. An end of the junction differs from the germline gene, which may be a read error. The chain joins TRBV20-1 to TRBJ1-2, with TRBD1 as a possible D gene (5 bases). CDR3 size: 12 residues. Germline V gene lookup returns CDR1 DFQATT and CDR2 SNEGSKA (reference sequence). The CDR3 DNA sequence: TGTAGTCTGGTTCGAGGGGAAGGTGGCTACACCTTC. Its translation: CSLVRGEGGYTF.

The chain combines TRBV3-1 with TRBJ2-7; TRBD2 matches at 14 bases. The germline CDR1 and CDR2 sequences are LGHDT and YNNKEL (reference sequence). V shed 3 bases and J 1 base; nucleotides not matched to a gene: 8. This CDR3 is built from 18 residues. CDR3 sequence reads: CASSQGLAGDPLSYEQYF. The CDR3 DNA is TGTGCCAGCAGCCAGGGACTAGCGGGAGACCCTTTGTCCTACGAGCAGTACTTC.

This clonotype was counted a few times. The chain joins TRBV24-1 to TRBJ2-5, with TRBD2 matching 10 bases. The CDR3 loop spans 16 amino acids. The germline V gene has CDR1 KGHDR and CDR2 SFDVKD. After removal of 7 bases from V and 4 bases from J, the junction contained 11 bases not matched to a gene. CDR3 sequence reads: CATSLSSGRGLETQYF. CDR3 DNA: TGTGCCACCAGCCTATCTAGCGGGAGAGGTTTAGAGACCCAGTACTTC.

This rearrangement joins TRBV24-1 to TRBJ2-1; TRBD2 aligns across 8 bases. This CDR3 has 17 amino acids. The ends lost 3 bases at V and 10 bases at J; junction bases unmatched: 16. Germline CDR1 and CDR2: KGHDR and SFDVKD. The CDR3 nucleotides are TGTGCCACCAGTGATCCCCCAATTCCGGGAGGGATTATGGAGCAGTTCTTC. It translates to CATSDPPIPGGIMEQFF.

This clonotype has only one observation. V is TRBV18 and J is TRBJ2-4, with TRBD2 matching over 7 bases. After removal of 4 bases from V and 6 bases from J, the junction contained 9 bases not matched to a gene. From germline, CDR1 is KGHSH and CDR2 LQKENI. This CDR3 spans 15 amino acids. The CDR3 here is CASSRGGSASNIQYF. For the CDR3, the DNA is TGTGCCAGCTCACGGGGAGGGAGCGCCTCAAACATTCAGTACTTC.

This chain uses TRBV6-6 with TRBJ2-6; no reliable D call. The germline gives CDR1 MNHNY, CDR2 SVGAGI (reference sequence). This CDR3 spans 15 amino acids. Trimming removed 2 bases at V and 0 bases at J, with 5 bases between. For the CDR3, the DNA is TGTGCCAGCAGTTACGGAAACTCTGGGGCCAACGTCCTGACTTTC. Protein product: CASSYGNSGANVLTF.

The genes are TRBV6-6 and TRBJ2-7; D tentatively reads TRBD1 or TRBD2 (5 bases each). Per germline, CDR1 MNHNY and CDR2 SVGAGI (reference sequence). Trimming shortened V by 7 bases and J by 2 bases, and 15 bases separated the two germline ends. The CDR3 contains 14 residues. The CDR3 loop reads CASKARGGPYEQYF. As DNA, the CDR3 is TGTGCCAGCAAAGCCCGGGGCGGGCCCTACGAGCAGTACTTC.

V is TRBV7-9 and J is TRBJ2-1; the D gene is possibly TRBD1 (5 bases). V lost 8 bases to trimming and J lost 5 bases, with 13 bases between them. The CDR3 contains 13 residues. The germline gives CDR1 SEHNR, CDR2 FQNEAQ (reference sequence). CDR3 sequence (DNA): TGTGCCAGCGGAGTAGGGGCGAACAATGAGCAGTTCTTC. Translated, it gives CASGVGANNEQFF.

DNA of the CDR3: TGTGCCACCAGCAGATGGGCAGGGAAAGAAAGTAGGCAGTACTTC. Amino acid sequence: CATSRWAGKESRQYF. This sequence joins TRBV15 and TRBJ2-7; D perhaps matches TRBD1 (5 bases). The CDR3 length is 15 residues. Trimming took off 2 bases at V and 9 bases at J, with 20 bases between the two ends. CDR1 and CDR2 from the germline V gene are LNHNV and YYDKDF (reference sequence).

CDR3 in amino acids: CSVSGGWGQPQHF. CDR3 nucleotides: TGCAGCGTATCAGGAGGGTGGGGGCAGCCCCAGCATTTT. The chain uses TRBV29-1 and TRBJ1-5, with TRBD1 as a possible D gene (5 bases). V was cut by 6 bases and J by 7 bases, with 16 bases left in between. The CDR3 totals 13 residues. Germline V gene lookup returns CDR1 SQVTM and CDR2 ANQGSEA.

The genes are TRBV7-6 and TRBJ2-1; 8 bases fit TRBD1. V lost 5 bases to trimming and J lost 9 bases; unmatched junction nucleotides: 9. The CDR3 has 14 residues. CDR1 and CDR2 from the germline V gene are SGHVS and FNYEAQ. CDR3 sequence (DNA): TGTGCCAGCAGCCTTGGACAGGGTTGGAGTGAGCAGTTCTTC. It is translated as CASSLGQGWSEQFF.

This chain links TRBV10-3 with TRBJ2-3; D gene ambiguous. Germline V gene data show CDR1 as ENHRY and CDR2 as SYGVKD. CDR3 length equals 13 residues. Trimming took off 7 bases at V and 1 base at J, with 9 bases between the two ends. The CDR3 coding sequence is TGTGCCATCACAGGCCTCGGCACAGATACGCAGTATTTT. As protein: CAITGLGTDTQYF.